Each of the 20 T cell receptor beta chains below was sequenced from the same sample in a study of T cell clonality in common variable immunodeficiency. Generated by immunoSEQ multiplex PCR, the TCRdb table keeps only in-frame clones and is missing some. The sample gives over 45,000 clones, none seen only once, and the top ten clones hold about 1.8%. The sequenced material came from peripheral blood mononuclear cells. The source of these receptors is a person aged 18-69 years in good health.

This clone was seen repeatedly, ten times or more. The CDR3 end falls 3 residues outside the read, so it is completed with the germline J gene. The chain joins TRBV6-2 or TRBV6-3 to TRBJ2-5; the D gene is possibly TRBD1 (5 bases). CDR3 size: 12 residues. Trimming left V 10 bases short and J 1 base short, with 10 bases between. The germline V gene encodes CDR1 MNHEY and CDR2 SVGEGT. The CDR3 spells CATLGPQETQYF. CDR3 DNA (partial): TGTGCCACCCTGGGGCCCCAAGAGACC.

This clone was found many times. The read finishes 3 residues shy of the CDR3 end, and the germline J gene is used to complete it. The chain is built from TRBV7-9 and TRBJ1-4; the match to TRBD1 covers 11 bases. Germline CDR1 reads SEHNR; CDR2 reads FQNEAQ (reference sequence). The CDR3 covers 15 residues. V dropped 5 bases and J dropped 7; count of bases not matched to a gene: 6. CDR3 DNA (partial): TGTGCCAGCAGCCTCGGCGGGACAGGGGGTGAAAAA. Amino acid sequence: CASSLGGTGGEK. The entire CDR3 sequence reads CASSLGGTGGEKLFF.

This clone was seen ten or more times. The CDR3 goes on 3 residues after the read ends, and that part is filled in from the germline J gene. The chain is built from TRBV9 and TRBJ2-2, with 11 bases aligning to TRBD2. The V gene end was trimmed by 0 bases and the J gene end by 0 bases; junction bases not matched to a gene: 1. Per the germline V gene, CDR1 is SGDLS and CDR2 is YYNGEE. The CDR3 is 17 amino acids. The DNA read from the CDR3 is TGTGCCAGCAGCGTAGTAGCGGGGGGGTCGAACACCGGGGAG. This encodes CASSVVAGGSNTGE. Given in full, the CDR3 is CASSVVAGGSNTGELFF.

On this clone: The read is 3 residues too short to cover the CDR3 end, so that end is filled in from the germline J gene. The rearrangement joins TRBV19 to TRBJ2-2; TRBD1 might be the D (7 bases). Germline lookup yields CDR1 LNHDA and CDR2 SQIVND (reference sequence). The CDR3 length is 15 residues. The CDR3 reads CASSRQTGRDEKLFF. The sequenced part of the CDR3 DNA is TGTGCCAGTAGTAGACAGACAGGGCGGGATGAAAAG.

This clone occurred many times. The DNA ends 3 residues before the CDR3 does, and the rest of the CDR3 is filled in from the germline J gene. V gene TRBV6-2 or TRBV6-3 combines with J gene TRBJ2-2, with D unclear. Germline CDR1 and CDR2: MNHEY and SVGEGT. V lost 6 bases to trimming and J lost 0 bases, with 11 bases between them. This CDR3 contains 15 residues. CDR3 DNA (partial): TGTGCCAGCAGCCTTGGCATCGCGAACACCGGGGAG. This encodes CASSLGIANTGE. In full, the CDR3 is CASSLGIANTGELFF.

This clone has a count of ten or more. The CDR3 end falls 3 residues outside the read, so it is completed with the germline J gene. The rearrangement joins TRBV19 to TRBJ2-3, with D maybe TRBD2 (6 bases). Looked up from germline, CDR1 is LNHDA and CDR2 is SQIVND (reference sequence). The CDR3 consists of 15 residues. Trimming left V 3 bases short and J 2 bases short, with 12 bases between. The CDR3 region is CASSMREGYTDTQYF. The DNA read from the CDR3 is TGTGCCAGTAGTATGCGGGAAGGTTACACAGATACG.

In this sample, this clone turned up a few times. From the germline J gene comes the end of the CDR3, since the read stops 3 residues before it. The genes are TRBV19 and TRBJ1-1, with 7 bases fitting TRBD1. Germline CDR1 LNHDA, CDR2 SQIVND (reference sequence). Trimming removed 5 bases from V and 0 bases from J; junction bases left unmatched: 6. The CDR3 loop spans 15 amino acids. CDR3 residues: CASSPYGTVNTEAFF. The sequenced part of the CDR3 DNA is TGTGCCAGTAGTCCCTACGGGACAGTGAACACTGAA.

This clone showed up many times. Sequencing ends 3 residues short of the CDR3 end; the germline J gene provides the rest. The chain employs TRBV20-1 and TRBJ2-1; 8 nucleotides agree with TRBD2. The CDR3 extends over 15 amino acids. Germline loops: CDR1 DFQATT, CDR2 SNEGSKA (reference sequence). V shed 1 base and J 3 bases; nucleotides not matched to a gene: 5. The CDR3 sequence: CSARVYLAGYNEQFF. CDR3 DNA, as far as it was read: TGCAGTGCTAGAGTCTACCTAGCGGGCTACAATGAG.

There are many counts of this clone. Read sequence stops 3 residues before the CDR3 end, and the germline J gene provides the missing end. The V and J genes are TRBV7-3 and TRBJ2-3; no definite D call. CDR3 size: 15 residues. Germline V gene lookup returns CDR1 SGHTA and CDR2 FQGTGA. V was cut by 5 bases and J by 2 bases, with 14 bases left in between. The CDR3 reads CASSLSPDNTDTQYF. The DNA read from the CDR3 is TGTGCCAGCAGCCTATCCCCCGACAACACAGATACG.

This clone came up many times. The CDR3 sequence: CSVLAGGPETQYF. The CDR3 DNA, read in part, is TGCAGCGTACTAGCGGGGGGGCCGGAGACC. V gene TRBV29-1 combines with J gene TRBJ2-5; 13 nucleotides line up with TRBD2. The observed sequence ends 3 residues before the CDR3 terminus, with the missing tail filled in from the germline J gene. J gave up 5 bases and V 6 bases, and 3 bases lay outside the gene matches. The CDR3 runs 13 residues. Germline lookup yields CDR1 SQVTM and CDR2 ANQGSEA.

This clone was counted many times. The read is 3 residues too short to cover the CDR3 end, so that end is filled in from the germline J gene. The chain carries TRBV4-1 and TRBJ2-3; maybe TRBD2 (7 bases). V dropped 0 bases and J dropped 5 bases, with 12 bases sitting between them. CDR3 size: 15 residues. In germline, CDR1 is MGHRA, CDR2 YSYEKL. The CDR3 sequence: CASSQDGGALDTQYF. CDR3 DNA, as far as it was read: TGCGCCAGCAGCCAAGATGGGGGGGCCTTAGATACG.

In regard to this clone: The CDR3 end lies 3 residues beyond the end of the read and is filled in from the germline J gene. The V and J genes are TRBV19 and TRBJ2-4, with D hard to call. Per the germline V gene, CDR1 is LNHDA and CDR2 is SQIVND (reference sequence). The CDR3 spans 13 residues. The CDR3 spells CASSTSTTKGQYF. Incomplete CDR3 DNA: TGTGCCAGTAGTACGAGCACGACGAAGGGT.

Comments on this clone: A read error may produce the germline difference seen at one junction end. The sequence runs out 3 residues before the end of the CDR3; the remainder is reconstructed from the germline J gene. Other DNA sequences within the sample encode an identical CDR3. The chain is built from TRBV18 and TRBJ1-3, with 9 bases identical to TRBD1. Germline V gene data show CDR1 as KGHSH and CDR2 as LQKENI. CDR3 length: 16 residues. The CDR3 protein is CASSQSGTGSGNTIYF. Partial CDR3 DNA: TGTGCCAGCTCACAGTCCGGGACAGGGTCTGGAAACACT.

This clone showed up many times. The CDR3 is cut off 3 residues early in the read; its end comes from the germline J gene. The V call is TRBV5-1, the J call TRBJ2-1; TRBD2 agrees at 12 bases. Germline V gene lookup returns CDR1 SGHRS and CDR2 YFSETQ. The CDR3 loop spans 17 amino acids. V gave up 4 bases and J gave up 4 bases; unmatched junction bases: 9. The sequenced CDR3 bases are TGCGCCAGCAGCCCCCCGGCTAGCGGGAGGGGATACAATGAG. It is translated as CASSPPASGRGYNE. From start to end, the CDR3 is CASSPPASGRGYNEQFF.

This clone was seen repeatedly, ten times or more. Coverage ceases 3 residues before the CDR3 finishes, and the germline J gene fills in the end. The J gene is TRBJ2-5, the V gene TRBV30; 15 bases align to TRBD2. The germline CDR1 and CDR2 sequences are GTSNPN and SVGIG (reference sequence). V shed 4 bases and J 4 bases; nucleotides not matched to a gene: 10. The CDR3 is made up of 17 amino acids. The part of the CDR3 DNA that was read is TGTGCCTGGAATACGGGACTAGCGGGAGGTAAAGGAGAGACC. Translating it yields CAWNTGLAGGKGET. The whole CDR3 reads CAWNTGLAGGKGETQYF.

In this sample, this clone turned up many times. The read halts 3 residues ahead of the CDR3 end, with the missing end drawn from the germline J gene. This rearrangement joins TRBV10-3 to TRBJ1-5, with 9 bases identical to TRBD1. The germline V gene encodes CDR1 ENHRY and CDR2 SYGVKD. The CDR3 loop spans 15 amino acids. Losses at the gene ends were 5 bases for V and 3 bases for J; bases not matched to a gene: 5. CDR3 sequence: CAISTGGADNQPQHF. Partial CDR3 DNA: TGTGCCATCAGTACAGGGGGCGCAGACAATCAGCCC.

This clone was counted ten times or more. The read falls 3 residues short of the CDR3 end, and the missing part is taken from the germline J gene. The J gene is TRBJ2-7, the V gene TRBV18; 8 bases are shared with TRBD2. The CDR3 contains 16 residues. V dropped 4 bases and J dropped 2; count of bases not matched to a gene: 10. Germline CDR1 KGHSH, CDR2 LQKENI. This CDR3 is CASSRGGLVGPYEQYF. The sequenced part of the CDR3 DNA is TGTGCCAGCTCACGAGGGGGACTAGTCGGGCCCTACGAG.

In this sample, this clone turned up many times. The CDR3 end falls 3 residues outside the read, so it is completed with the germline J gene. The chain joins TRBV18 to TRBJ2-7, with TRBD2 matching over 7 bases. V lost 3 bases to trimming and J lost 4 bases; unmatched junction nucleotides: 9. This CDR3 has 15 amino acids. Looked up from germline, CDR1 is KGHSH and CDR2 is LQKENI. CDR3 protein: CASSPGREEGYEQYF. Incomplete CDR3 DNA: TGTGCCAGCTCACCGGGTCGGGAGGAGGGGTACGAG. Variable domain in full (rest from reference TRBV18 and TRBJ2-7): NAGVMQNPRHLVRRRGQEARLRCSPMKGHSHVYWYRQLPEEGLKFMVYLQKENIIDESGMPKERFSAEFPKEGPSILRIQQVVRGDSAAYFCASSPGREEGYEQYFGPGTRLTVT.

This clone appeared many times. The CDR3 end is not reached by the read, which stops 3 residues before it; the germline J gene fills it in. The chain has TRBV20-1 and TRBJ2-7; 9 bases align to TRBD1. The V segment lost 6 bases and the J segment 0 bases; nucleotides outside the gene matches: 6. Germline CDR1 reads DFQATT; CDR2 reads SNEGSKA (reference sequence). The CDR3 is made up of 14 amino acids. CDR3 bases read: TGCAGTGCCCGGACAGGGGCTAACTCCTACGAG. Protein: CSARTGANSYE. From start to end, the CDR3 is CSARTGANSYEQYF.

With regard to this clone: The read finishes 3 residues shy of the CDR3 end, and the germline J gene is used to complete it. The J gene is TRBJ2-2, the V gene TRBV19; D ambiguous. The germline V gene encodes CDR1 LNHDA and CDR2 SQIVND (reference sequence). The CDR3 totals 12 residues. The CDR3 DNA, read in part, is TGTGCCAGTAGTCGATCTAATGAAAAG. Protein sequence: CASSRSNEK. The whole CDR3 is CASSRSNEKLFF.